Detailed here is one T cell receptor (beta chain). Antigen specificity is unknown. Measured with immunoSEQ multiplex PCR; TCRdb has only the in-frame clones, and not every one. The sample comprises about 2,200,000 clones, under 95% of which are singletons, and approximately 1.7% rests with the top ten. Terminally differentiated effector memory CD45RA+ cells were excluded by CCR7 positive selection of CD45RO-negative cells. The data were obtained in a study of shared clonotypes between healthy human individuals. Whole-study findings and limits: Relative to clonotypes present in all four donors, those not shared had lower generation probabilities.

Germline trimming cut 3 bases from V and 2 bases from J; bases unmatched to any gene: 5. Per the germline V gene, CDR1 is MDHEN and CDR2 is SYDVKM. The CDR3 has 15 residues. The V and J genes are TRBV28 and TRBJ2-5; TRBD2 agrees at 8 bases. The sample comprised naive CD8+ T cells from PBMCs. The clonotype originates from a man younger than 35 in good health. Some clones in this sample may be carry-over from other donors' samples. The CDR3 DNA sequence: TGTGCCAGCAGTTTTCCGGGAGGGCCTCAAGAGACCCAGTACTTC. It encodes CASSFPGGPQETQYF.